This section outlines one TCR beta chain sequence together with its context. Its target is not known. Specified treatment: some 20 received Ad26.COV2.S at low or high dose, single or two shots; a few received placebo; per-sample allocation not given. It was on day 63 after the first vaccine or placebo injection that samples were taken. This sample is drawn from a study of Ad26.COV2.S vaccination and SARS-CoV-2 variants. Across the study: The donor was enrolled in the Ad26.COV2.S arm of the COV1001 trial. Each vaccinee took Ad26.COV2.S intramuscularly, once or twice 56 days apart.

The study, taken as a whole, reports: Placebo recipients trailed vaccine recipients in spike-specific TCR breadth. In TCR breadth and depth analyses, total T cell responses may have been underestimated.

Method: immunoSEQ multiplex PCR; TCRdb's copy keeps in-frame clones and lacks some. The sample shows 350,000 to 500,000 clones, nearly 90% of them seen only once. Germline CDR1 LNHNV, CDR2 YYDKDF (reference sequence). The CDR3 is 14 amino acids. Trimming cost V 1 base and J 9 bases, with 14 bases left between them. The material sequenced was peripheral blood, taken in a trial of Ad26.COV2.S vaccine versus placebo. The receptor was derived from a person aged 18-60 years who received the Ad26.COV2.S COVID-19 vaccine or a placebo. The chain is built from TRBV15 and TRBJ2-3; D unclear. The CDR3 sequence: CATSRAPFETTQYF. DNA of the CDR3: TGTGCCACCAGCAGAGCCCCCTTTGAGACAACGCAGTATTTT.